This entry features one TCR beta chain sequence. By share, this clonotype ranks as large (0.1 to 1%). Base qualities are not at hand, and no much larger clone is one base apart. The CDR3 numbers 15 residues from cysteine through phenylalanine. Of all the DNA, just the CDR3 is kept, 45 bases in frame from base 1. The junction carries 9 bases between V and J, which are trimmed by 0 bases and 5 bases respectively. CDR1 and CDR2, looked up from the germline V gene, are SGDLS and YYNGEE. PBMCs were labeled with CellTrace CFSE and were cultured for approximately 6 days in RPMI containing roughly 8.6% human serum plus peptide pools at 0.85 to 1 ug/mL each. The enrolled adults were healthy, and microneutralization screening showed them to be seronegative for ZIKV, JEV, YFV, DENV and WNV. Samples came from a phase 1, double-blinded, randomized, placebo-controlled trial of an alum-adjuvanted Zika purified-inactivated virus (ZPIV) vaccine. Peripheral blood mononuclear cells were isolated by standard procedure and were kept frozen in liquid nitrogen until use.

This specimen belongs to a study of Japanese encephalitis immunity and Zika vaccine responses (dated by TCRdb to the early 2020s). Notes on the research overall: Three 5.0 ug doses of alum-adjuvanted ZPIV were administered to included participants at weeks 0, 4 and 28. ZIKV peptides were 15-mers overlapping by 11 residues, selected for NetMHCpan/NetMHCII-predicted epitopes with affinity below 50 nM. Before ZPIV, about a dozen participants were given one dose of YFV vaccine (YF-VAX), while eight or nine participants were flavivirus-naive. A two-dose regimen of JEV vaccine (IXIARO), with doses given 28 days apart, was administered to fewer than 15 participants two to three months before the first ZPIV dose. Over 5 representative participants per pre-vaccination group were picked for TCR sequencing, using samples from week 52 and from week 0, the point after pre-vaccination but before ZPIV. The study examined whether earlier vaccination against Japanese encephalitis virus (JEV) or yellow fever virus (YFV) influenced CD4 T cell responses to the Zika vaccine. TCR repertoires were also analyzed from three flavivirus-naive individuals at weeks 2, 6 and 52 after starting ZPIV vaccination. For stimulation, either ZIKV structural-protein peptide pools divided into flavivirus-conserved and non-conserved sets were used, or JEV or YFV peptides matching the pre-vaccination. The research as a whole found: CD8 T cell responses to ZIKV peptide pools were of very low magnitude and seen in only a few individuals. Higher repertoire similarity across time-points and stimulations was observed in JEV-pre-vaccinated donors than in YFV-pre-vaccinated donors, indicating that more clonotypes were common to ZIKV and JEV stimulation. Rather than the whole vaccinated cohort, the analysis covered just a subset of trial participants, namely those who received three doses and had adequate samples. Because there were not enough samples, the peptide pools could not be deconvoluted, which meant the specific peptides behind the cross-reactive responses went unidentified. Samples grouped by participant and showed no similarity between individuals, suggesting that no public TCRs were detected. After ZPIV, repertoire richness of CD4 T cells responding to conserved ZIKV epitopes significantly decreased in JEV-pre-vaccinated donors.

Libraries were made using 5' RACE. TCRbeta libraries were pooled in proportion to their sorted cell numbers before sequencing. Total RNA was extracted from sorted cells with RNAzol RT, and cDNA was synthesized with an oligo(dT) primer and a template-switching oligo. Using Kapa HiFi, PCR amplified the TCRbeta V-CDR3-J region between a SMARTer oligo primer and a TCRbeta constant-region primer. Illumina adaptors and sample-specific index barcodes were added in a second PCR, with HighPrep bead cleanup and a Bioanalyzer check confirming a band of roughly 650 bp. Libraries were sequenced on an Illumina MiSeq with 2x151 bp paired-end reads. The study's processing was this. Reads were demultiplexed with an in-house Java program, and TCRbeta annotations were assigned and clonotypes were counted with MiXCR. Repertoire overlap was measured with Morisita-Horn indices from the R package vegan, along with UPGMA clustering and Circos plots of recurring clonotypes. Shannon diversity and richness were normalized to the highest possible value given the input cell numbers, yielding values from 0 to 1. CDR3beta sequences were aligned with MUSCLE, distances were computed with SeqinR, and multidimensional scaling was plotted in R. Using fastp trimming at Q25 and MiXCR clonotype assembly, TCRdb reanalyzed the public sequencing data and kept in-frame beta chains. Each entry is one CDR3 protein sequence, shown with its most common DNA and genes. TCRdb's processing, not the authors', yielded these V and J calls. Present in this sample are fewer than 350 distinct CDR3 sequences, about 3.9% of which were seen just once. The ten largest clones take up over 40% of the sample.

The sequence joins TRBV9 to TRBJ1-6; the D gene assignment is ambiguous. This TCR was recovered from an adult woman who received an inactivated Zika virus vaccine. This sample comprised antigen-activated CD8+ T cells from blood, cultured, obtained during a Zika inactivated vaccine study. This receptor carries the CDR3 CASSVDGGDNSPLHF. The nucleotides are TGTGCCAGCAGCGTAGATGGCGGAGATAATTCACCCCTCCACTTT.